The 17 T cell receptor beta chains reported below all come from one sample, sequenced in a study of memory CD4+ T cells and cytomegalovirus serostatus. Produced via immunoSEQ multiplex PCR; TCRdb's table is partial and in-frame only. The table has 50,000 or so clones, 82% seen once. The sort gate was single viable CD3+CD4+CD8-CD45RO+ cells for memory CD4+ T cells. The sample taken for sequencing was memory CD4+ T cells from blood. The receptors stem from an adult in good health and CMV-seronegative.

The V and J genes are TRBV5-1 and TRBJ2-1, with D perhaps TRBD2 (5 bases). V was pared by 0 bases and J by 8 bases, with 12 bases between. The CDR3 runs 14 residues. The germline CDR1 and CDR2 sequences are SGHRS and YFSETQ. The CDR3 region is CASSLARAIDEQFF. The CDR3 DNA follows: TGCGCCAGCAGCTTGGCGCGGGCCATCGATGAGCAGTTCTTC.

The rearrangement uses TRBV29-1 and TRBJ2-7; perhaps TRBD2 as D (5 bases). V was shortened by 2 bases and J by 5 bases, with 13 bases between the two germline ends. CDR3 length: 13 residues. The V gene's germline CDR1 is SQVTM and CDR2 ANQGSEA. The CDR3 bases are TGCAGCGTTGAAATCCCACCCGGGAACGAGCAGTACTTC. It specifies CSVEIPPGNEQYF.

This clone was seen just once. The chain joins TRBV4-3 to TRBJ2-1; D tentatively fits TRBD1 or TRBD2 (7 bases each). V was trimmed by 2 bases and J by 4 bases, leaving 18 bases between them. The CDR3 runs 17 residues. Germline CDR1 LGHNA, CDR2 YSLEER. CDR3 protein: CASSQRSGTVIYNEQFF. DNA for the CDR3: TGCGCCAGCAGCCAAAGGAGCGGGACAGTCATATACAATGAGCAGTTCTTC.

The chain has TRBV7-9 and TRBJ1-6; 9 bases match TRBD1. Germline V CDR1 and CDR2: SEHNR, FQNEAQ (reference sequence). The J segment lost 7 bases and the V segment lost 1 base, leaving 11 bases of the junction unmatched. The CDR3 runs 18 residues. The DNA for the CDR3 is TGTGCCAGCAGCTTAGGGTCGGGACAGGGTGTTGAGAATTCACCCCTCCACTTT. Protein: CASSLGSGQGVENSPLHF.

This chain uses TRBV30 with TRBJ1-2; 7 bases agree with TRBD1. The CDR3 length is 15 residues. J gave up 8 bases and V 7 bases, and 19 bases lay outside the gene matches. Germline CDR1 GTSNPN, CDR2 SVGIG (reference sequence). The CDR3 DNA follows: TGTGCCTTTTTAAGACAGGGAGGGTTCCTCGGAGGCTACACCTTC. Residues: CAFLRQGGFLGGYTF.

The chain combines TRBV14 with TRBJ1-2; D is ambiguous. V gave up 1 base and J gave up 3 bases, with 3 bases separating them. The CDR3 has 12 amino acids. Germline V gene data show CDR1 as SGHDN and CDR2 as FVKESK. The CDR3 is CASSQVDYGYTF. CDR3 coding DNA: TGTGCCAGCAGCCAAGTCGACTATGGCTACACCTTC. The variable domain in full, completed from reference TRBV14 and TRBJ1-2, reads EAGVTQFPSHSVIEKGQTVTLRCDPISGHDNLYWYRRVMGKEIKFLLHFVKESKQDESGMPNNRFLAERTGGTYSTLKVQPAELEDSGVYFCASSQVDYGYTFGSGTRLTVV.

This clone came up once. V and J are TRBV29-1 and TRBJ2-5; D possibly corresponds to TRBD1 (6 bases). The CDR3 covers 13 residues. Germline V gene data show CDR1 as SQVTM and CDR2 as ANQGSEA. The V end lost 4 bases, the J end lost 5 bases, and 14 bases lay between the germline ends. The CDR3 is CSVVFSGAETQYF. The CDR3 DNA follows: TGCAGCGTTGTATTTTCAGGGGCGGAGACCCAGTACTTC.

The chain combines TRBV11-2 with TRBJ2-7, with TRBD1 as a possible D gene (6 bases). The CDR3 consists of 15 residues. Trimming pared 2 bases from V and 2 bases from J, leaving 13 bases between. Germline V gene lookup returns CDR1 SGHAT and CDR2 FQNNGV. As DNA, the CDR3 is TGTGCCAGCAGCTTACGTGGACAGAACGCCTACGAGCAGTACTTC. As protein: CASSLRGQNAYEQYF.

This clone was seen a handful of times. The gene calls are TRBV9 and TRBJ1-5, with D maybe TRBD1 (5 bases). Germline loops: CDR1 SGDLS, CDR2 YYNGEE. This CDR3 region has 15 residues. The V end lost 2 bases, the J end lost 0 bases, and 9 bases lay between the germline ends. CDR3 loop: CASSVGDYSNQPQHF. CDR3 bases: TGTGCCAGCAGCGTCGGGGACTATAGCAATCAGCCCCAGCATTTT.

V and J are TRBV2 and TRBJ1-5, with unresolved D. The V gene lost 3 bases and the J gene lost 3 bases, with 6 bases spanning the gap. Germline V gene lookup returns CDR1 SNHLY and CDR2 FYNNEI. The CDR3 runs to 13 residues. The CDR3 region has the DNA TGTGCCAGCAGTGATGATACCAATCAGCCCCAGCATTTT. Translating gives CASSDDTNQPQHF.

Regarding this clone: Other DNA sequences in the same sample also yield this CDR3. The CDR3 DNA sequence: TGCGCCAGCAGCTCGGGACAGGGGAATCAGCCCCAGCATTTT. This sequence encodes CASSSGQGNQPQHF. This chain links TRBV5-1 with TRBJ1-5; 10 bases fit TRBD1. The V segment lost 3 bases and the J segment 4 bases; nucleotides outside the gene matches: 1. This CDR3 is 14 amino acids long. Germline-derived CDR1 and CDR2 are SGHRS and YFSETQ.

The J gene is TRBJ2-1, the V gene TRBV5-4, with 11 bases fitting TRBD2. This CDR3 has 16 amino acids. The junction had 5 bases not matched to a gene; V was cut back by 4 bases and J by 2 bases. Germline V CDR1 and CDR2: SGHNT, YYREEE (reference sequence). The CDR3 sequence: CASSPTSGVPYNEQFF. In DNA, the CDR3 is TGTGCCAGCAGCCCGACTAGCGGGGTCCCCTACAATGAGCAGTTCTTC.

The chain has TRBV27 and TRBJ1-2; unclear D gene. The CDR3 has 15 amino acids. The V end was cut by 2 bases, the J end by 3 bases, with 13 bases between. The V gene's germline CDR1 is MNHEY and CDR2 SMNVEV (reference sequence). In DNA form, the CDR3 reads TGTGCCAGCAGTTTACAAGCAGGCGAGGACTATGGCTACACCTTC. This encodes CASSLQAGEDYGYTF.

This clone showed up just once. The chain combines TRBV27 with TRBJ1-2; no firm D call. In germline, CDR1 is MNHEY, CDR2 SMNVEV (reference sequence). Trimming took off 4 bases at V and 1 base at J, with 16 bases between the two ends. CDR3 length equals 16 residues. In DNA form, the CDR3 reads TGTGCCAGCAGTTCCGCGGGAAGAGATAGTAACTATGGCTACACCTTC. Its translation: CASSSAGRDSNYGYTF.

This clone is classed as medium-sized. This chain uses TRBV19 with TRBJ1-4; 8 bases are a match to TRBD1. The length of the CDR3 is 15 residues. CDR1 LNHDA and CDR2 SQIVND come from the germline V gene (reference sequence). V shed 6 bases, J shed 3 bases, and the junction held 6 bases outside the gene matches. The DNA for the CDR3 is TGTGCCAGTAGATTGGACAGGGCGTCTAATGAAAAACTGTTTTTT. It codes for CASRLDRASNEKLFF.

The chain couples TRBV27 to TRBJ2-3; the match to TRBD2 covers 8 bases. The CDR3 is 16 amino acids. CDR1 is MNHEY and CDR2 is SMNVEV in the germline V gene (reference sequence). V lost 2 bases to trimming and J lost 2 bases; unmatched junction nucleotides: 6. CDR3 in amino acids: CASSLGERGSTDTQYF. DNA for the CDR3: TGTGCCAGCAGTTTAGGCGAGCGGGGGTCCACAGATACGCAGTATTTT.

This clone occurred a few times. The CDR3 DNA follows: TGCGCCAGCAGCTTGGGGAGCTACACCGGGGAGCTGTTTTTT. This encodes CASSLGSYTGELFF. The rearrangement joins TRBV5-1 to TRBJ2-2, with D unclear. The V gene's germline CDR1 is SGHRS and CDR2 YFSETQ. There are 14 residues in the CDR3. Trimming stripped 0 bases from V and 3 bases from J, with 6 bases between.